Listed below are T cell receptor beta chains from one sample, sequenced in a study of T cell responses to AZD1222 COVID-19 vaccine. Only in-frame clones appear in the TCRdb table, and some are missing; sequencing was by immunoSEQ multiplex PCR. This sample has about 180,000 clones, with around 88% found just once. This material consisted of peripheral blood, taken 28 days after the second AZD1222 dose. Source of these receptors: an adult who received the AZD1222 COVID-19 vaccine. Each CDR3 is given with its conserved first and last residue. A D gene is named only where the DNA matches it firmly. Some rows mark clone size as missing; the rest say once, few, many or name a class of expanded clone.

size	V	D	length	J	DNA	CDR3
-	TRBV29-1	-	14	TRBJ1-1	TGCAGCGCAGTTCCCGGGACGGTGAACACTGAAGCTTTCTTT	CSAVPGTVNTEAFF
-	TRBV5-8	TRBD1	17	TRBJ2-5	TGTGCCAGCAGCTTGGGACAGGGTCGCACGAAGGGAGAGACCCAGTACTTC	CASSLGQGRTKGETQYF
-	TRBV5-6	TRBD1	14	TRBJ2-5	TGTGCCAGCAGCCAGGATAGGGGGCGGGAGACCCAGTACTTC	CASSQDRGRETQYF
-	TRBV9	-	14	TRBJ2-2	TGTGCCAGCAGCGTAGGTAGAGGGACCGGGGAGCTGTTTTTT	CASSVGRGTGELFF
-	TRBV5-6	-	15	TRBJ2-5	TGTGCCAGCAGCTCCGTAAGTGGCATCCAAGAGACCCAGTACTTC	CASSSVSGIQETQYF
few	TRBV2	TRBD1	17	TRBJ1-2	TGTGCCAGCAGCACTCCCACCGGGACAGGGACTAACTATGGCTACACCTTC	CASSTPTGTGTNYGYTF
-	TRBV29-1	-	12	TRBJ1-1	TGCAGCGGCGAAGATTGGGGCACTGAAGCTTTCTTT	CSGEDWGTEAFF
-	TRBV7-3	-	17	TRBJ2-2	TGTGCCAGCAGCTTATATTCAGTCGGGCTTAACACCGGGGAGCTGTTTTTT	CASSLYSVGLNTGELFF
once	TRBV5-4	-	14	TRBJ1-4	TGTGCCAGCAGCTTGCGAGCCCCGGGTGAAAAACTGTTTTTT	CASSLRAPGEKLFF
-	TRBV5-1	-	15	TRBJ1-5	TGCGCCAGCAGCCTTGGAGACCATAGCAATCAGCCCCAGCATTTT	CASSLGDHSNQPQHF
-	TRBV28	-	14	TRBJ2-7	TGTGCCAGCTTAAGGCATCAGGCAGCTTACGAGCAGTACTTC	CASLRHQAAYEQYF
-	TRBV28	-	14	TRBJ2-7	TGTGCCAGCAGTTTAGAACCTACGGCCTACGAGCAGTACTTC	CASSLEPTAYEQYF
-	TRBV6-4	-	17	TRBJ2-2	TGTGCCAGCAGTGTCGTCTTTCGGGGGCTCGACACCGGGGAGCTGTTTTTT	CASSVVFRGLDTGELFF
-	TRBV27	-	15	TRBJ2-4	TGTGCCAGCGCGTCCGGCGGATTAGCCAAAAACATTCAGTACTTC	CASASGGLAKNIQYF
-	TRBV6-5	-	12	TRBJ2-7	TGTGCCAGCAGTTACCCTACGGACGAGCAGTACTTC	CASSYPTDEQYF
-	TRBV7-9	-	15	TRBJ2-1	TGTGCCAGCAGCTTAGTGGGTGTTAGCGGCAATGAGCAGTTCTTC	CASSLVGVSGNEQFF
-	TRBV6-5	TRBD1	13	TRBJ1-5	TGTGCCAGCAGACAGGGGGCGAGTCAGCCCCAGCATTTT	CASRQGASQPQHF
-	TRBV5-1	TRBD2	14	TRBJ2-7	TGCGCCAGCAGCTTGGAGGGACTAGCCTACGAGCAGTACTTC	CASSLEGLAYEQYF
-	TRBV12-3/TRBV12-4	-	12	TRBJ1-2	TGTGCCAGCAGTTTGAGCCCAATAGGCTACACCTTC	CASSLSPIGYTF
-	TRBV19	TRBD2	15	TRBJ2-3	TGTGCCAGTAGTGGGACTAGCGGGGTCGCAGATACGCAGTATTTT	CASSGTSGVADTQYF
-	TRBV12-3/TRBV12-4	-	11	TRBJ2-1	TGTGCCAGCACCAGGACTAATGAGCAGTTCTTC	CASTRTNEQFF
-	TRBV6-1	TRBD1	15	TRBJ1-5	TGTGCCAGCAGTGAGGCAGGGGGAGATGGTCAGCCCCAGCATTTT	CASSEAGGDGQPQHF
-	TRBV6-5	TRBD1	13	TRBJ2-7	TGTGCCAGCAGGAGGGACAGGGACGCCGAGCAGTACTTC	CASRRDRDAEQYF
-	TRBV11-3	-	15	TRBJ2-2	TGTGCCAGCAGCTTAGGGACAGCGAACACCGGGGAGCTGTTTTTT	CASSLGTANTGELFF
once	TRBV14	TRBD2	14	TRBJ2-1	TGTGCCAGCAGCCCAATAGCGGGGTACAATGAGCAGTTCTTC	CASSPIAGYNEQFF
-	TRBV19	-	12	TRBJ1-2	TGTGCCAGTGGGACCTACGGGATTGGCTACACCTTC	CASGTYGIGYTF
-	TRBV2	TRBD1	16	TRBJ2-7	TGTGCCAGCAGTTACCCCGGGACAGGTACTACCTACGAGCAGTACTTC	CASSYPGTGTTYEQYF
-	TRBV7-2	-	16	TRBJ1-2	TGTGCCAGCAGCCTCGGCGCCTGGGGTTTTAACTATGGCTACACCTTC	CASSLGAWGFNYGYTF
-	TRBV4-3	TRBD2	19	TRBJ2-1	TGCGCCAGCAGCCAAGATGAACCCGGACTAGCCGAGGTTTATAATGAGCAGTTCTTC	CASSQDEPGLAEVYNEQFF
-	TRBV7-2	-	15	TRBJ1-5	TGTGCCAGCAGCACACTAGGCCCTATCGGTCAGCCCCAGCATTTT	CASSTLGPIGQPQHF
-	TRBV5-5	TRBD1	14	TRBJ2-7	TGTGCCAGCAGCTTGGAGGGGGCTTCCTACGAGCAGTACTTC	CASSLEGASYEQYF
-	TRBV4-3	-	16	TRBJ1-1	TGCGCCAGCAGCCAAGATGGAGCAGGGCTTAACACTGAAGCTTTCTTT	CASSQDGAGLNTEAFF
-	TRBV19	-	15	TRBJ1-4	TGTGCCAGTAGTATAGTAAGGCAGGAGGATGAAAAACTGTTTTTT	CASSIVRQEDEKLFF
-	TRBV6-2/TRBV6-3	-	15	TRBJ1-1	TGTGCCAGCAGTTCGACACAGGGCGGGAACACTGAAGCTTTCTTT	CASSSTQGGNTEAFF
-	TRBV11-2	TRBD2	14	TRBJ2-7	TGTGCCAGCAGCTTAAGCGGGGGGGCCTACGAGCAGTACTTC	CASSLSGGAYEQYF
-	TRBV5-6	TRBD1	16	TRBJ1-5	TGTGCCAGCAGCTATCTTGGGACAGGGGGCAATCAGCCCCAGCATTTT	CASSYLGTGGNQPQHF
-	TRBV6-5	-	16	TRBJ2-6	TGTGCCAGCAGTTACACAGGGTCTACTGGGGCCAACGTCCTGACTTTC	CASSYTGSTGANVLTF
-	TRBV30	TRBD1	16	TRBJ2-7	TGTGCCTGGAGTTTTAGAACCGGGACAGGGGGGTACGAGCAGTACTTC	CAWSFRTGTGGYEQYF
-	TRBV6-1	-	15	TRBJ2-4	TGTGCCAGCAGTGAACCGAGCCTAGCCAAAAACATTCAGTACTTC	CASSEPSLAKNIQYF
-	TRBV7-3	TRBD2	14	TRBJ2-5	TGTGCCAGCAGCCCGGGGGGGCCGGTGGAGACCCAGTACTTC	CASSPGGPVETQYF
-	TRBV6-1	TRBD1	16	TRBJ2-2	TGTGCCAGCAGTGAAGCGCGACAGGGACGCACCGGGGAGCTGTTTTTT	CASSEARQGRTGELFF